This T cell receptor beta chain comes out of a study of blood T cell repertoires in COVID-19. Study background: COVID-19 samples, acute and convalescent, were from the United States, Italy and Spain. PBMCs, B-cell-depleted T cells, or T cells were the source of the cDNA or gDNA that made up the material.

In the original analysis: It was from reference gene primer amplification that nucleated cell counts were estimated. Sequencing used immunoSEQ multiplex PCR; TCRdb keeps in-frame clones, though not all of them. V, J and clone size are those of that table, while D and trimming were read from the DNA. The sample lists approximately 250,000 clones, around 80% seen once, with 4.1% in the top ten. Researchers sorted participants into cohorts using their self-reported clinical history. Sequencing used PBMCs or T cells enriched from blood (not recorded which). The sequence derives from a man under 40 with acute COVID-19.

CDR3 nucleotide sequence: TGTGCCAGCAGTTACGACTCACCTTCAGATACGCAGTATTTT. It specifies CASSYDSPSDTQYF. The rearrangement uses TRBV6-2 or TRBV6-3 and TRBJ2-3; D gene ambiguous. Germline V CDR1 and CDR2: MNHEY, SVGEGT. V was shortened by 2 bases and J by 4 bases, with 10 bases between the two germline ends. The CDR3 length is 14 residues.